Below are 16 T cell receptor beta chains sequenced from a single sample in a study of Graves' ophthalmopathy and Graves' hyperthyroidism. RNA transcripts served as template for amplifying TCR beta CDR3 sequences. HTBI primers primed a first-round RT-PCR, and a second-round multiplex PCR followed. From the multiplex PCR reads, TCRdb called clonotypes with MiXCR, one entry per CDR3 protein. The data contain about 620,000 distinct CDR3 sequences, about 24% of them seen just once; the ten biggest clones take up around 6.5%. The material sequenced was peripheral blood. The source of these receptors is a woman aged 18 to 35 with stable Graves' hyperthyroidism. Some clones in this sample may be carry-over from other donors' samples.

This clonotype was observed many times. The chain uses TRBV11-2 and TRBJ2-3; D gene uncertain. This CDR3 has 17 residues. The V end was cut by 6 bases, the J end by 5 bases, with 24 bases between. CDR1 is SGHAT and CDR2 is FQNNGV in the germline V gene. Here the CDR3 DNA reads TGTGCCAGCAGTCCCCGAACCGACTCACTTTTGGGAGATACGCAGTATTTT. It is translated as CASSPRTDSLLGDTQYF.

CDR3 loop: CATSPFSRGMNTEAFF. The CDR3, as DNA: TGTGCCACCAGCCCCTTCTCTCGGGGGATGAACACTGAAGCTTTCTTT. This chain links TRBV15 with TRBJ1-1, with a possible D match to TRBD1 (5 bases). The germline CDR1 and CDR2 sequences are LNHNV and YYDKDF (reference sequence). The CDR3 sequence is 16 residues long. The V gene lost 5 bases and the J gene lost 0 bases, with 16 bases spanning the gap.

In this sample, this clonotype turned up a few times. The chain uses TRBV6-2 or TRBV6-3 and TRBJ2-7, with D perhaps TRBD2 (6 bases). V lost 2 bases and J 2 bases, leaving 10 bases between the germline ends. CDR3 length equals 14 residues. CDR1 and CDR2 (germline): MNHEY, SVGEGT. The chain's CDR3 is CASSYQGGPYEQYF. The DNA of the CDR3 is TGTGCCAGCAGTTACCAGGGAGGCCCCTACGAGCAGTACTTC.

Turning to this clonotype: One end of the junction is discordant with germline, which a read error may explain. The chain is built from TRBV10-3 and TRBJ1-5, with 7 bases that match TRBD1. The CDR3 is made up of 15 amino acids. Germline assignment: CDR1 ENHRY and CDR2 SYGVKD. The CDR3 DNA is TGTGCCATTGCGCCGGGACCCAGGGGGGATCAGCCCCGGCATTTT. It yields the protein CAIAPGPRGDQPRHF.

The chain combines TRBV6-1 with TRBJ1-1, with a tentative D call TRBD1 (6 bases). Between the trimmed V and J ends, which lost 2 bases and 6 bases, there was a span of 13 bases. The CDR3 has 14 residues. From germline, CDR1 is MNHNS and CDR2 SASEGT. CDR3 in DNA: TGTGCCAGCAGTGAACTAGGCAGGGGCCCTGAAGCTTTCTTT. It yields the protein CASSELGRGPEAFF.

This clonotype was observed many times. This rearrangement joins TRBV10-3 to TRBJ1-1; no definite D call. Germline CDR1 is ENHRY and CDR2 is SYGVKD. CDR3 length equals 16 residues. The germline V and J ends were trimmed by 8 bases and 4 bases, with 23 bases remaining between them. Here the CDR3 DNA reads TGTGCCATCGTGGAAGAATCTCCGGCCGGGAGCACTGAAGCTTTCTTT. This codes for CAIVEESPAGSTEAFF.

This clonotype was counted ten times or more. The gene calls are TRBV28 and TRBJ1-5; TRBD1 might be the D (5 bases). The V gene lost 8 bases and the J gene lost 0 bases, with 20 bases spanning the gap. There are 17 residues in the CDR3. CDR1 and CDR2 from the germline V gene are MDHEN and SYDVKM. For the CDR3, the DNA is TGTGCCAGCTTCCCGCGAAGGGGCTGGGATAGCAATCAGCCCCAGCATTTT. It codes for CASFPRRGWDSNQPQHF.

This clonotype has just a few counts. This sequence joins TRBV11-2 and TRBJ2-3; possibly TRBD1 for D (6 bases). The germline V and J ends were trimmed by 5 bases and 1 base, with 16 bases remaining between them. Germline lookup yields CDR1 SGHAT and CDR2 FQNNGV. This CDR3 is built from 16 residues. The CDR3 loop is CASSPNPAGGTDTQYF. CDR3 DNA: TGTGCCAGCAGCCCCAACCCGGCAGGGGGCACAGATACGCAGTATTTT.

This clonotype was seen a handful of times. The chain couples TRBV7-3 to TRBJ2-7; possible D gene TRBD1, 5 bases. CDR3 length equals 13 residues. V was trimmed by 3 bases and J by 9 bases, leaving 15 bases between them. CDR1 is SGHTA, CDR2 FQGTGA, per germline. The DNA of the CDR3 is TGTGCCAGCAGCTTGGTCACCCAGGGCGGGCAGTACTTC. This codes for CASSLVTQGGQYF.

This clonotype showed up many times. The rearrangement links TRBV7-6 to TRBJ1-2; 7 nucleotides align to TRBD1. This CDR3 is built from 15 residues. The germline V gene has CDR1 SGHVS and CDR2 FNYEAQ. V shed 3 bases, J shed 0 bases, and the junction held 4 bases outside the gene matches. As DNA, the CDR3 is TGTGCCAGCAGCTTCTCTCAGGGGGCTAACTATGGCTACACCTTC. It specifies CASSFSQGANYGYTF.

This clonotype showed up many times. J is TRBJ2-5 and V is TRBV10-1; 7 nucleotides match TRBD1. This CDR3 has 13 amino acids. Trimming cost V 3 bases and J 5 bases; bases outside gene matches: 3. The germline V gene encodes CDR1 WNHNN and CDR2 SYGVQD (reference sequence). The DNA for the CDR3 is TGCGCCAGCAGTGACAACAGGGGCGAGACCCAGTACTTC. Translated, it gives CASSDNRGETQYF.

This clonotype was detected many times. The gene calls are TRBV24-1 and TRBJ2-2; 8 bases line up with TRBD1. The germline V gene has CDR1 KGHDR and CDR2 SFDVKD. This CDR3 region has 17 residues. V lost 2 bases to trimming and J lost 1 base; unmatched junction nucleotides: 5. DNA of the CDR3: TGTGCCACCAGTGATTGGTCCGGGACAGGGAACACCGGGGAGCTGTTTTTT. Protein sequence: CATSDWSGTGNTGELFF.

The CDR3 bases are TGTGCCAGCAGTTACGGCAGGGAATATCCCCAGCATTTT. Amino acid sequence: CASSYGREYPQHF. The chain employs TRBV6-2 or TRBV6-3 and TRBJ1-5, with D perhaps matching TRBD1 (5 bases). Trimming took 2 bases from V and 10 from J, leaving 12 bases between them. CDR1 is MNHEY, CDR2 SVGEGT, per germline. There are 13 residues in the CDR3.

The J gene is TRBJ1-1, the V gene TRBV29-1; D may be TRBD1 (6 bases). The germline V gene encodes CDR1 SQVTM and CDR2 ANQGSEA. The CDR3 has 14 amino acids. V lost 6 bases and J lost 1, with 15 bases in between. In DNA, the CDR3 is TGCAGCGTCGTCGACAGGCGGGGGAACACTGAAGCTTTCTTT. This codes for CSVVDRRGNTEAFF.

This clonotype occurred a few times. The chain joins TRBV3-1 to TRBJ2-7; 12 nucleotides align to TRBD2. CDR1 and CDR2 from the germline V gene are LGHDT and YNNKEL (reference sequence). The V gene end was trimmed by 4 bases and the J gene end by 7 bases; junction bases not matched to a gene: 2. CDR3 length equals 13 residues. The CDR3 region is CASSPGTSGEQYF. The CDR3 DNA reads as TGTGCCAGCAGCCCCGGGACTAGCGGGGAGCAGTACTTC.

This clonotype was counted ten times or more. The chain joins TRBV12-3 or TRBV12-4 to TRBJ2-2; 10 bases line up with TRBD2. The CDR3 sequence is 15 residues long. V shed 6 bases, J shed 7 bases, and the junction held 8 bases outside the gene matches. The DNA of the CDR3 is TGTGCCAGCAGGCATACTAGCGGGGTGGTCGGGGAGCTGTTTTTT. As protein: CASRHTSGVVGELFF.